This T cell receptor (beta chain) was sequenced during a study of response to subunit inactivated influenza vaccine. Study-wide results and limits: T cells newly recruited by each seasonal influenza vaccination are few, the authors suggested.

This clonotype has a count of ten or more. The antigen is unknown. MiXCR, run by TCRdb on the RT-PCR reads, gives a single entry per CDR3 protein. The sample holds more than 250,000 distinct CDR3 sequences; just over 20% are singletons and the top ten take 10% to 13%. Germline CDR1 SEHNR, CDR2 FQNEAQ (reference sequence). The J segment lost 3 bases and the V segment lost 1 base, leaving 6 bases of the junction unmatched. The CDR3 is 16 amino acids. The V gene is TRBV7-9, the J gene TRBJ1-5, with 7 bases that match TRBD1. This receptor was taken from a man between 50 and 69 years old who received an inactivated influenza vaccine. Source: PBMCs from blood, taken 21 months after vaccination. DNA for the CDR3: TGTGCCAGCAGCTTAGGTGGGACAGACCTCAATCAGCCCCAGCATTTT. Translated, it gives CASSLGGTDLNQPQHF.